This TCR beta chain was observed in a study of T cell responses to AZD1222 COVID-19 vaccine (dated by TCRdb to about 2021). Background on the whole study: AZD1222 recipients with second doses at about 4 weeks or about 12 weeks were pooled, because spike-specific TCR depth and breadth did not differ between schedules. A total of 230 or so trial participants underwent TCR sequencing, of whom 200 to 220 received two doses of AZD1222 and about 25 received two doses of the MenACWY control vaccine. Trial participants were enrolled by age into subgroups of 18-55, 56-69 and 70-plus years, and about 150, 27 and 61 TCR-sequenced participants, respectively, were included in these subgroups.

On this clone: Its antigen is unknown. Per-nucleotide qualities are absent, and no much larger clonotype sits a single base away.

The CDR3 regions of human TCRbeta chains were subjected to immunosequencing. For the original study's pipeline: Repertoire TCRs were matched against a reference library of SARS-CoV-2-specific TCRs generated with the MIRA antigen-specificity platform. Breadth meant the fraction of unique TCRs that were SARS-CoV-2-associated, whereas depth meant the fraction of total T cells that were SARS-CoV-2-associated. Using the MIRA data, each spike-specific TCR was assigned both to the spike region to which the TCR was reactive and to a CD4 or CD8 class. Log10-transformed breadth and depth values were compared by one-way ANOVA with Sidak's multiple comparisons tests. What TCRdb holds here is the immuneACCESS table cut down to in-frame rearrangements. Part of the clones is not present; checked against another copy, under half of the missing clones reflect an unresolved V gene, and the others are unexplained. That table supplies the V and J calls and clone size; D and trimming were determined from the DNA. The sample table contains 120,000 to 150,000 clones; only one count was recorded for roughly 89% of them. Roughly 5% of the sample rests with the top ten.

The CDR3 starts with the cysteine, ends with the phenylalanine, and has 18 residues. Solely the CDR3 DNA is kept, with 54 bases framed from the first base. The paper as a whole reports these results and caveats: Because no day 14 peak-response samples were available, repertoires were characterized only after the peak T cell response. Conclusions about previously exposed vaccinees were limited because only a handful of AZD1222 recipients were SARS-CoV-2 seropositive at baseline. In the small 56-69-year group, the increase in depth fell short of significance, most likely because of low power. Epitopes outside the regions mutated in the B.1.351 and B.1.1.7 variants were reportedly recognized by nearly half of the unique spike-specific TCRs. Participants were mostly white British, with more females than males. The authors suggested clonal diversity may have been underestimated. Spike-specific TCR breadth and depth rose significantly after two AZD1222 doses compared with day 0 and with MenACWY recipients. The whole spike protein was spanned by vaccine-associated CD4 TCRs, and dominant responses were seen in regions 160-218 and 743-854.

This sample's time point label indicates: baseline before first vaccination. Vaccinee samples were obtained from the UK trials COV001 and COV002, which included a single-blind randomized controlled phase 2/3 trial of AZD1222 (ChAdOx1 nCoV-19) in healthy adults. For TCRbeta chain sequencing, PBMC samples were collected from trial participants at day 0 and at day 28 after the second dose. This specimen consisted of peripheral blood, obtained on day 0 of AZD1222 vaccination. The chain was built from TRBV21-1 and TRBJ2-7; the table assigns TRBD2, which was not confirmed against the DNA. TRBV21-1 represents a pseudogene. The receptor's source is an adult in good health. The CDR3 loop reads CASSKRNLTSGLSYEQYF. The nucleotide sequence reads TGTGCCAGCAGCAAGCGCAATCTGACTAGCGGCCTCTCCTACGAGCAGTACTTC.